This TCR beta chain emerged from a study of cytomegalovirus exposure and HLA in healthy donors. Study results and limitations: Cytomegalovirus-associated TCR beta chains were listed, numbering more than 150.

PCR involved 60 Vbeta and 13 Jbeta primers. Generated by immunoSEQ multiplex PCR, the TCRdb table keeps only in-frame clones and is missing some. This table holds more than 140,000 clones, around three fifths found once. The germline gives CDR1 SQVTM, CDR2 ANQGSEA. The CDR3 is 12 amino acids. V shed 7 bases and J shed 1 base, with 7 bases lying between them. Concerning this clone itself: Its antigen is as yet unknown.

V and J are TRBV29-1 and TRBJ2-2; tentative D call: TRBD2 (6 bases). Sequencing was done on a sample of PBMCs. The receptor's source is a woman in her thirties in good health and CMV-seropositive. CDR3 DNA: TGCAGCGGCGGGGAGAACACCGGGGAGCTGTTTTTT. This codes for CSGGENTGELFF.